The T cell receptor beta chain described here comes from a study of blood T cell repertoires in COVID-19. The wider study: The study drew acute and convalescent COVID-19 samples from the United States, Italy and Spain. From T cells, B-cell-depleted T cells, or PBMCs came the material, which was cDNA or gDNA.

Trimming took off 4 bases at V and 2 bases at J, with 15 bases between the two ends. This CDR3 has 15 residues. The V gene's germline CDR1 is MNHEY and CDR2 SVGAGI. Profiled with immunoSEQ multiplex PCR; TCRdb holds only in-frame clones, not every one. Altogether about 260,000 clones are present, 88% being singletons, with the ten largest covering approximately 0.7%. The sample was peripheral blood. The TCR sequence derives from a human donor in a cohort sampled during active COVID-19. The chain carries TRBV6-5 and TRBJ2-7, with D tentatively TRBD1 (6 bases). CDR3 amino acids: CASSSRQERTYEQYF. DNA for the CDR3: TGTGCCAGCAGTTCTCGACAGGAACGTACCTACGAGCAGTACTTC.